Presented here are 27 T cell receptor beta chains from one specimen sequenced in a study of cytomegalovirus exposure and HLA in healthy donors. The PCR ran on 60 Vbeta and 13 Jbeta primers. Repertoires were generated with immunoSEQ multiplex PCR, while TCRdb's copy carries only in-frame clones and drops some. The sample lists 110,000 to 150,000 clones; 75% to 80% were seen once. Sequencing input: PBMCs. The receptors were sampled from a woman aged 45-60 years in good health and CMV-seronegative.

This clone has just one count. The V call is TRBV19, the J call TRBJ2-3; maybe TRBD2 (6 bases). This CDR3 is built from 14 residues. V was shortened by 0 bases and J by 6 bases, with 10 bases between the two germline ends. From germline, CDR1 is LNHDA and CDR2 SQIVND (reference sequence). CDR3 in amino acids: CASSIEEGSDTQYF. The CDR3 DNA follows: TGTGCCAGTAGTATAGAGGAGGGGTCGGATACGCAGTATTTT.

The chain uses TRBV19 and TRBJ2-5; a possible D gene is TRBD1 (6 bases). The J call may be faulty, since TRBJ2-7 better matches the DNA end. This CDR3 spans 15 amino acids. CDR1 is LNHDA, CDR2 SQIVND, per germline (reference sequence). The CDR3 is CASSGGHFSPYEQYF. DNA of the CDR3: TGTGCCAGTAGTGGGGGCCACTTCTCCCCCTACGAGCAGTACTTC.

This chain links TRBV6-6 with TRBJ1-5, with 9 positions matching TRBD1. In germline, CDR1 is MNHNY, CDR2 SVGAGI (reference sequence). The CDR3 spans 16 residues. With V trimmed by 2 bases and J by 5 bases, 7 bases remained unmatched. The CDR3 bases are TGTGCCAGCAGTTACCCTGTACAGGGGGCGGATCAGCCCCAGCATTTT. Translated: CASSYPVQGADQPQHF.

The chain's CDR3 is CASIDRGPRTEAFF. Written as DNA, the CDR3 is TGTGCCAGCATCGACAGGGGACCCCGCACTGAAGCTTTCTTT. The rearrangement uses TRBV11-1 and TRBJ1-1; 8 bases are a match to TRBD1. The CDR3 spans 14 residues. In germline, CDR1 is SGHAT, CDR2 FQDESV (reference sequence). Trimming at V came to 7 bases and at J to 4 bases, leaving 8 bases not matched to a gene.

The chain has TRBV27 and TRBJ1-2, with 8 bases matching TRBD1. The CDR3 spans 15 residues. The J segment lost 5 bases and the V segment lost 2 bases, leaving 7 bases of the junction unmatched. Germline values: CDR1 MNHEY, CDR2 SMNVEV (reference sequence). Written as DNA, the CDR3 is TGTGCCAGCAGTTTAACAGGGGGGCGGGGGTATGGCTACACCTTC. This codes for CASSLTGGRGYGYTF.

The V call is TRBV4-2, the J call TRBJ2-1, with 7 bases matching TRBD2. The CDR3 has 14 residues. CDR1 and CDR2 from the germline V gene are LGHNA and YNFKEQ. The ends lost 2 bases at V and 9 bases at J; junction bases unmatched: 7. The CDR3 DNA follows: TGTGCCAGCAGCCAATTAATGCGGGGGATTGAGCAGTTCTTC. It translates to CASSQLMRGIEQFF.

The rearrangement links TRBV2 to TRBJ1-5; the D gene is possibly TRBD1 (6 bases). This CDR3 has 15 residues. Germline V gene lookup returns CDR1 SNHLY and CDR2 FYNNEI. V was cut by 5 bases and J by 10 bases, with 21 bases left in between. DNA of the CDR3: TGTGCCAGCAGTCCGAGCTGGGGGCCCCAGGAACCCCAGCATTTT. This codes for CASSPSWGPQEPQHF.

The V call is TRBV14, the J call TRBJ1-1, with 9 bases identical to TRBD1. This CDR3 contains 14 residues. The germline V gene has CDR1 SGHDN and CDR2 FVKESK. V was clipped by 4 bases and J by 6 bases; unmatched bases: 6. In DNA form, the CDR3 reads TGTGCCAGCAGCCTCGACAGGGGGAATTCTGAAGCTTTCTTT. Encoded protein: CASSLDRGNSEAFF.

This clone was found a few times. V is TRBV18 and J is TRBJ2-7; 13 nucleotides line up with TRBD2. CDR3 length: 17 residues. CDR1 and CDR2 from the germline V gene are KGHSH and LQKENI. V shed 5 bases and J 0 bases; nucleotides not matched to a gene: 7. The CDR3 sequence: CASSSGTSGVYSYEQYF. In DNA, the CDR3 is TGTGCCAGCTCATCCGGGACTAGCGGGGTCTACTCCTACGAGCAGTACTTC.

This chain links TRBV4-1 with TRBJ2-5; TRBD1 aligns across 7 bases. The junction had 10 bases not matched to a gene; V was cut back by 4 bases and J by 5 bases. CDR1 and CDR2 (germline): MGHRA, YSYEKL. This CDR3 has 15 residues. CDR3 DNA sequence: TGCGCCAGCAGCCCCTTGACAGGGAGAATGGAGACCCAGTACTTC. Translating gives CASSPLTGRMETQYF.

V usage is TRBV5-4 and J usage is TRBJ1-2; no firm D call. Germline CDR1 is SGHNT and CDR2 is YYREEE (reference sequence). Trimming removed 1 base from V and 4 bases from J, with 14 bases in between. The CDR3 length is 15 residues. The CDR3 DNA follows: TGTGCCAGCAGCTTGTTGAGTGGTGGTAGCTATGGCTACACCTTC. Protein sequence: CASSLLSGGSYGYTF.

A few counts support this clone. The chain is built from TRBV6-1 and TRBJ1-1, with a weak D call TRBD1 (5 bases). The CDR3 is 11 amino acids. The germline CDR1 and CDR2 sequences are MNHNS and SASEGT. V lost 10 bases and J lost 4, with 10 bases in between. Here the CDR3 DNA reads TGTGCCAACGTCAGGGCCACTGAAGCTTTCTTT. Amino acid sequence: CANVRATEAFF.

The CDR3 DNA is TGCGCCAGCAGGACCGGTTCCGGGACAGGGTCAGATACGCAGTATTTT. Its translation: CASRTGSGTGSDTQYF. The rearrangement links TRBV5-1 to TRBJ2-3; TRBD1 matches 9 bases. Germline V CDR1 and CDR2: SGHRS, YFSETQ. The J segment lost 4 bases and the V segment lost 5 bases, leaving 11 bases of the junction unmatched. This CDR3 is built from 16 residues. Full variable domain (rest looked up from reference TRBV5-1 and TRBJ2-3): KAGVTQTPRYLIKTRGQQVTLSCSPISGHRSVSWYQQTPGQGLQFLFEYFSETQRNKGNFPGRFSGRQFSNSRSEMNVSTLELGDSALYLCASRTGSGTGSDTQYFGPGTRLTVL.

The genes are TRBV7-3 and TRBJ2-2; D perhaps matches TRBD2 (6 bases). The V end was cut by 4 bases, the J end by 6 bases, with 24 bases between. The V gene's germline CDR1 is SGHTA and CDR2 FQGTGA. This CDR3 has 18 residues. In DNA form, the CDR3 reads TGTGCCAGCAGCTCCCGACGGGGAGGAGGTCCTGAGGCCGGGGAGCTGTTTTTT. Amino acids: CASSSRRGGGPEAGELFF.

The chain recombines TRBV10-3 with TRBJ2-1; D may be TRBD1 (6 bases). V was shortened by 5 bases and J by 5 bases, with 19 bases between the two germline ends. Per germline, CDR1 ENHRY and CDR2 SYGVKD. The CDR3 has 16 amino acids. The CDR3 DNA reads as TGTGCCATCAGTACCCCAACAGGGAGCGACAACAATGAGCAGTTCTTC. This gives the protein CAISTPTGSDNNEQFF.

J is TRBJ2-3 and V is TRBV27; D not resolved. The CDR3 spans 13 residues. Trimming removed 5 bases at V and 1 base at J, with 7 bases between. Looked up from germline, CDR1 is MNHEY and CDR2 is SMNVEV (reference sequence). CDR3 protein: CASSPRGTDTQYF. CDR3 DNA: TGTGCCAGCAGTCCCCGCGGCACAGATACGCAGTATTTT.

The chain combines TRBV2 with TRBJ2-3, with 10 bases identical to TRBD1. Germline-derived CDR1 and CDR2 are SNHLY and FYNNEI. The CDR3 consists of 13 residues. Germline trimming cut 8 bases from V and 5 bases from J; bases unmatched to any gene: 4. This CDR3 reads CASGQGGEDTQYF. CDR3 nucleotide sequence: TGTGCCAGCGGACAGGGGGGAGAAGATACGCAGTATTTT.

In DNA form, the CDR3 reads TGCGCCAGCAGCCAAGACCGAAGCGGGGGGCGCACCGGGGAGCTGTTTTTT. Residues: CASSQDRSGGRTGELFF. This chain connects TRBV4-1 to TRBJ2-2; 9 bases are shared with TRBD2. The V and J ends lost 0 bases and 4 bases, in that order; junction bases with no gene match: 6. Germline CDR1 and CDR2: MGHRA and YSYEKL. CDR3 length: 17 amino acids.

The chain employs TRBV29-1 and TRBJ1-4; TRBD1 agrees at 9 bases. J gave up 7 bases and V 4 bases, and 4 bases lay outside the gene matches. In germline, CDR1 is SQVTM, CDR2 ANQGSEA. The CDR3 is 13 residues long. CDR3 nucleotides: TGCAGCGTTGGGGACAGGGCTGGTGAAAAACTGTTTTTT. This encodes CSVGDRAGEKLFF. The full variable domain, in which reference TRBV29-1 and TRBJ1-4 provide the parts outside the CDR3, is SAVISQKPSRDICQRGTSLTIQCQVDSQVTMMFWYRQQPGQSLTLIATANQGSEATYESGFVIDKFPISRPNLTFSTLTVSNMSPEDSSIYLCSVGDRAGEKLFFGSGTQLSVL.

DNA for the CDR3: TGCGCCAGCAGCTTGGGGCCCCCAGGCACCTACGAGCAGTACTTC. Residues: CASSLGPPGTYEQYF. The genes are TRBV5-1 and TRBJ2-7; D call uncertain. The CDR3 is 15 residues long. Germline CDR1 reads SGHRS; CDR2 reads YFSETQ. V lost 0 bases to trimming and J lost 2 bases, with 12 bases between them.

The rearrangement joins TRBV9 to TRBJ2-5; D might be TRBD1 (7 bases). Germline V gene lookup returns CDR1 SGDLS and CDR2 YYNGEE. This CDR3 spans 14 amino acids. V was trimmed by 3 bases and J by 5 bases, leaving 14 bases between them. The DNA of the CDR3 is TGTGCCAGCAGCGACTCGACAGGGAGGGAGACCCAGTACTTC. It codes for CASSDSTGRETQYF.

The V call is TRBV10-3, the J call TRBJ2-7; 7 nucleotides align to TRBD1. J gave up 3 bases and V 4 bases, and 6 bases lay outside the gene matches. Germline V gives CDR1 ENHRY, CDR2 SYGVKD. The CDR3 is 14 residues long. CDR3 DNA sequence: TGTGCCATCAGTGCCGACAGGGAAAACTACGAGCAGTACTTC. Translating it yields CAISADRENYEQYF.

The chain employs TRBV28 and TRBJ2-3; TRBD1 aligns across 10 bases. Germline lookup yields CDR1 MDHEN and CDR2 SYDVKM. With 4 bases clipped from V and 4 bases from J, the junction kept 2 bases outside the gene matches. The length of the CDR3 is 14 residues. CDR3 coding DNA: TGTGCCAGCAGTTCCGGACAGGGGGCAGATACGCAGTATTTT. Protein sequence: CASSSGQGADTQYF. Drawing the rest from reference TRBV28 and TRBJ2-3, the complete variable domain is DVKVTQSSRYLVKRTGEKVFLECVQDMDHENMFWYRQDPGLGLRLIYFSYDVKMKEKGDIPEGYSVSREKKERFSLILESASTNQTSMYLCASSSGQGADTQYFGPGTRLTVL.

This clone appeared many times. The chain has TRBV2 and TRBJ2-5; D gene uncertain. The CDR3 consists of 11 residues. Trimming pared 6 bases from V and 4 bases from J, leaving 6 bases between. In germline, CDR1 is SNHLY, CDR2 FYNNEI. The CDR3 sequence is CASSAIETQYF. The CDR3 nucleotides are TGTGCCAGCAGCGCGATAGAGACCCAGTACTTC. Together with reference TRBV2 and TRBJ2-5, the CDR3 gives the full variable domain: EPEVTQTPSHQVTQMGQEVILRCVPISNHLYFYWYRQILGQKVEFLVSFYNNEISEKSEIFDDQFSVERPDGSNFTLKIRSTKLEDSAMYFCASSAIETQYFGPGTRLLVL.

This clone was seen a handful of times. The rearrangement uses TRBV4-3 and TRBJ2-2, with TRBD2 as a possible D gene (6 bases). Trimming stripped 4 bases from V and 1 base from J, with 13 bases between. This CDR3 spans 16 amino acids. In germline, CDR1 is LGHNA, CDR2 YSLEER. The CDR3 region is CASSPTGGMNTGELFF. In nucleotides, the CDR3 is TGCGCCAGCAGCCCAACTGGGGGGATGAACACCGGGGAGCTGTTTTTT.

The chain has TRBV28 and TRBJ1-1; tentative D call: TRBD1 (5 bases). The CDR3 is 13 residues long. CDR1 and CDR2 from the germline V gene are MDHEN and SYDVKM. Trimming removed 5 bases at V and 10 bases at J, with 17 bases between. Here the CDR3 reads CASSNLRPGGAFF. In nucleotides, the CDR3 is TGTGCCAGCAGTAATCTGAGACCGGGGGGAGCTTTCTTT.

The chain is built from TRBV5-6 and TRBJ2-7; 10 bases align to TRBD1. This CDR3 region has 15 residues. V shed 5 bases and J 6 bases; nucleotides not matched to a gene: 11. CDR1 and CDR2 from the germline V gene are SGHDT and YYEEEE. The CDR3 reads CASRNPTGQGGEQYF. In DNA, the CDR3 is TGTGCCAGCAGAAACCCCACCGGACAGGGGGGCGAGCAGTACTTC.